This entry features one TCR beta chain sequence. Its antigen is currently unknown. Assay used: immunoSEQ multiplex PCR; TCRdb lists only in-frame clones, some missing. Seen here are around 75,000 clones, 85% to 90% observed once, and the top ten hold approximately 0.36%. The data were obtained in a study of Tregs in tolerant kidney transplant recipients. Study results and limitations: No direct test of biological reproducibility was done here. Few patients were studied, so findings need validation in larger groups. Antigen-driven expansion was suggested because donor-specific Tregs expanded more than all Tregs in tolerant patients. Changing PCR primers prevented nucleotide comparison between some patients' samples.

Germline CDR1 reads GTSNPN; CDR2 reads SVGIG (reference sequence). The V end lost 0 bases, the J end lost 6 bases, and 9 bases lay between the germline ends. The CDR3 has 13 residues. This receptor was obtained from a human donor who received a combined kidney and bone marrow transplant. Sequences were derived from CD4+ T cells from blood, sampled before the transplant. V and J are TRBV30 and TRBJ2-4, with a weak D call TRBD2 (5 bases). The CDR3 loop is CAWSVSAANIQYF. The CDR3 DNA is TGTGCCTGGAGTGTGTCAGCGGCAAACATTCAGTACTTC. Full variable domain (missing parts from reference TRBV30 and TRBJ2-4): SQTIHQWPATLVQPVGSPLSLECTVEGTSNPNLYWYRQAAGRGLQLLFYSVGIGQISSEVPQNLSASRPQDRQFILSSKKLLLSDSGFYLCAWSVSAANIQYFGAGTRLSVL.